The 10 T cell receptor beta chains reported below all come from one sample, sequenced in a study of T cell repertoires in cytomegalovirus infection. TCRdb re-derived calls from the reads in MiXCR, one entry per CDR3 protein. The sample has about 180,000 distinct CDR3 sequences, under 15% seen once. The sample was PBMCs. The receptors were sampled from a human donor in good health (CMV status not recorded). Some clones in this sample may be carry-over from other donors' samples.

This chain joins TRBV5-6 and TRBJ1-1; D unresolved. Trimming removed 0 bases from V and 6 bases from J, with 15 bases in between. The CDR3 spans 15 residues. Germline loops: CDR1 SGHDT, CDR2 YYEEEE. In nucleotides, the CDR3 is TGTGCCAGCAGCTTGGATAGGGTGAGCGTCTCTGAAGCTTTCTTT. Its translation: CASSLDRVSVSEAFF.

The chain joins TRBV6-2 or TRBV6-3 to TRBJ2-1, with D tentatively TRBD1 (5 bases). Germline V gives CDR1 MNHEY, CDR2 SVGEGT. V dropped 6 bases and J dropped 3 bases, with 15 bases sitting between them. This CDR3 region has 15 residues. In DNA, the CDR3 is TGTGCCAGCAGGCAGGCAGGGTTAAACTACAATGAGCAGTTCTTC. This codes for CASRQAGLNYNEQFF.

This clonotype was observed at least ten times. The rearrangement links TRBV7-2 to TRBJ2-7; possibly TRBD2 for D (6 bases). The germline V gene encodes CDR1 SGHTA and CDR2 FQGNSA. V was pared by 5 bases and J by 4 bases, with 15 bases between. CDR3 length equals 14 residues. Here the CDR3 DNA reads TGTGCCAGCAGCCTCGGAGGGGCTTCTTACGAGCAGTACTTC. Encoded protein: CASSLGGASYEQYF.

The gene calls are TRBV20-1 and TRBJ2-7; D is ambiguous. This CDR3 is 13 amino acids long. The germline V gene has CDR1 DFQATT and CDR2 SNEGSKA (reference sequence). Deletions cut 6 bases from V and 2 bases from J, with 14 bases between. CDR3 coding DNA: TGCAGTGCCCCACTCCTAGATACCTACGAGCAGTACTTC. Its translation: CSAPLLDTYEQYF.

In its sample, this clonotype was seen a few times. The V call is TRBV19, the J call TRBJ1-2; D gene uncertain. Germline V gene data show CDR1 as LNHDA and CDR2 as SQIVND (reference sequence). This CDR3 comprises 12 residues. V shed 4 bases and J shed 8 bases, with 11 bases lying between them. CDR3 nucleotide sequence: TGTGCCAGTAGTACCCTCGACTGGGGCTACACCTTC. Translated, it gives CASSTLDWGYTF.

This clonotype came up many times. The rearrangement links TRBV7-9 to TRBJ1-1; D perhaps matches TRBD1 (5 bases). The CDR3 loop spans 15 amino acids. Germline V gives CDR1 SEHNR, CDR2 FQNEAQ (reference sequence). V was shortened by 5 bases and J by 1 base, with 14 bases between the two germline ends. The CDR3 DNA reads TGTGCCAGCAGCCTGGGATTGGGGGGGAACACTGAAGCTTTCTTT. Amino acid sequence: CASSLGLGGNTEAFF.

This chain uses TRBV27 with TRBJ2-7, with D hard to call. The germline CDR1 and CDR2 sequences are MNHEY and SMNVEV (reference sequence). The V end was cut by 5 bases, the J end by 2 bases, with 13 bases between. The CDR3 is made up of 14 amino acids. CDR3 region: CASSPLTGPYEQYF. For the CDR3, the DNA is TGTGCCAGCAGTCCTTTGACCGGACCCTACGAGCAGTACTTC.

CDR3 sequence (DNA): TGTGCCAGCAGGATTCCGGGACAGGGATATGGCTACACCTTC. Translating gives CASRIPGQGYGYTF. The rearrangement links TRBV6-1 to TRBJ1-2; 9 nucleotides match TRBD1. CDR3 length: 14 amino acids. Germline V gene lookup returns CDR1 MNHNS and CDR2 SASEGT. J was trimmed by 5 bases and V by 6 bases; bases with no gene match: 7.

This clonotype has at least ten counts. The J gene is TRBJ2-3, the V gene TRBV7-9; no clear D gene. This CDR3 spans 14 amino acids. In germline, CDR1 is SEHNR, CDR2 FQNEAQ (reference sequence). V was cut by 5 bases and J by 0 bases, with 9 bases left in between. The CDR3 sequence: CASSADPSTDTQYF. The DNA of the CDR3 is TGTGCCAGCAGCGCGGACCCTAGCACAGATACGCAGTATTTT.

This clonotype occurred a few times. The gene calls are TRBV12-5 and TRBJ1-2; 10 bases map to TRBD1. From germline, CDR1 is LGHNT and CDR2 FRNRAP. J gave up 8 bases and V 5 bases, and 11 bases lay outside the gene matches. This CDR3 has 15 amino acids. Written as DNA, the CDR3 is TGTGCTAGTGGTACCCTCGGGACAGGGGCGAAGGGCTACACCTTC. Its protein is CASGTLGTGAKGYTF.